This is a list of T cell receptor beta chains from one sample in a study of cytomegalovirus exposure and HLA in healthy donors. The assay was immunoSEQ multiplex PCR, and TCRdb's table has in-frame clones only and misses some. The sample contains under 100,000 clones, roughly 70% of which appear only once. Sequenced material: PBMCs. The source is a woman aged 45-59 years in good health and CMV-seropositive. Both conserved end residues are part of each CDR3. The order of the fields is V gene, D gene, J gene, clone size, CDR3 protein, CDR3 DNA. A D gene is named only where the DNA matches it firmly. Rows give clone size only sometimes, using once, few, many, or a class for an expanded clone.

TRBV18	-	TRBJ2-7	-	CASSRPLGEQYF	TGTGCCAGCTCACGACCACTAGGGGAGCAGTACTTC
TRBV15	-	TRBJ2-7	-	CATSRDRSSYEQYF	TGTGCCACCAGCAGAGATCGGAGCTCCTACGAGCAGTACTTC
TRBV5-8	-	TRBJ2-6	-	CASSSLRGANVLTF	TGTGCCAGCAGCTCGCTCCGGGGGGCCAACGTCCTGACTTTC
TRBV13	TRBD1	TRBJ2-1	-	CASSRIGQGAGDEQFF	TGTGCCAGCAGCCGAATCGGACAGGGGGCGGGCGATGAGCAGTTCTTC
TRBV9	TRBD1	TRBJ1-5	-	CASSDTGQIVPQHF	TGTGCCAGCAGCGACACGGGACAGATCGTGCCCCAGCATTTT
TRBV28	-	TRBJ2-7	-	CASSFSQGTYEQYF	TGTGCCAGCAGTTTTTCCCAGGGGACCTACGAGCAGTACTTC
TRBV5-8	-	TRBJ2-1	-	CASSLSGQLGYNEQFF	TGTGCCAGCAGCTTGTCAGGACAGCTGGGGTACAATGAGCAGTTCTTC
TRBV5-5	TRBD2	TRBJ2-2	once	CASSQQPSGVTGELFF	TGTGCCAGCAGCCAACAACCTAGCGGGGTCACCGGGGAGCTGTTTTTT
TRBV10-1	TRBD2	TRBJ2-7	-	CGMGSQRGSGSKDYEQYF	TGCGGAATGGGCTCCCAGAGGGGTAGCGGGAGTAAAGACTACGAGCAGTACTTC
TRBV11-2	-	TRBJ1-4	-	CASSQVPGGEKLFF	TGTGCCAGCAGTCAAGTTCCGGGTGGCGAAAAACTGTTTTTT
TRBV28	TRBD2	TRBJ2-7	-	CASSAGLAGNEQYF	TGTGCCAGCAGTGCGGGACTAGCGGGAAACGAGCAGTACTTC
TRBV5-1	TRBD2	TRBJ2-1	once	CASSSTSGRSDEQFF	TGCGCCAGCAGCTCCACTAGCGGGAGGTCGGATGAGCAGTTCTTC
TRBV9	-	TRBJ1-3	-	CASSVGSERSSGNTIYF	TGTGCCAGCAGCGTAGGAAGTGAACGTAGCTCTGGAAACACCATATATTTT
TRBV7-3	-	TRBJ2-3	-	CASSLSPLSGGTDTQYF	TGTGCCAGCAGCTTATCTCCCCTTAGCGGCGGCACAGATACGCAGTATTTT
TRBV28	TRBD2	TRBJ2-5	-	CASAAGGPGTQYF	TGTGCCAGCGCGGCGGGAGGGCCGGGAACCCAGTACTTC
TRBV13	-	TRBJ1-1	-	CASSLGSEAFF	TGTGCCAGCAGCTTAGGCTCTGAAGCTTTCTTT
TRBV28	-	TRBJ2-7	once	CASSLGAPYEQYF	TGTGCCAGCAGTTTAGGGGCCCCCTACGAGCAGTACTTC
TRBV9	-	TRBJ2-7	-	CASSESSMTSFSEQYF	TGTGCCAGCAGCGAGTCCTCCATGACTAGTTTCAGCGAGCAGTACTTC
TRBV2	-	TRBJ2-1	-	CASSEQGMNEQFF	TGTGCCAGCAGTGAACAGGGGATGAATGAGCAGTTCTTC
TRBV6-1	-	TRBJ1-1	-	CASSGAGVEAFF	TGTGCCAGCAGTGGAGCAGGGGTTGAAGCTTTCTTT
TRBV29-1	-	TRBJ1-1	-	CSVERSTANTEAFF	TGCAGCGTTGAAAGATCGACAGCGAACACTGAAGCTTTCTTT
TRBV7-3	TRBD2	TRBJ2-1	-	CASSLGASGSSEQFF	TGTGCCAGCAGCTTAGGGGCTAGCGGGAGTTCTGAGCAGTTCTTC
TRBV29-1	-	TRBJ2-2	-	CSVVRTNTGELFF	TGCAGCGTTGTCAGAACAAACACCGGGGAGCTGTTTTTT
TRBV6-5	-	TRBJ2-5	-	CASSYVQGGWAQYF	TGTGCCAGCAGTTACGTCCAGGGTGGGTGGGCCCAGTACTTC
TRBV28	-	TRBJ2-1	-	CASSFSGNEQFF	TGTGCCAGCAGTTTTAGCGGCAATGAGCAGTTCTTC